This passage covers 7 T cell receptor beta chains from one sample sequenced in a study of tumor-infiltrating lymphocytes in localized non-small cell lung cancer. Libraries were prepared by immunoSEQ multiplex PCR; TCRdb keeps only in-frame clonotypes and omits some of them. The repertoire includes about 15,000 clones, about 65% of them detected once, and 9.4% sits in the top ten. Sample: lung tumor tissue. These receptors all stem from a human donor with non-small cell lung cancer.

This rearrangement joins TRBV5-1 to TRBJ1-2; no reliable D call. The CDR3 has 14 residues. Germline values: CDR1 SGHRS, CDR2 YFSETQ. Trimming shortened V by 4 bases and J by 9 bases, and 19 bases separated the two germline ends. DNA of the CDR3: TGCGCCAGCAGCCCTATGGTAGGGATCGGAAGCTACACCTTC. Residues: CASSPMVGIGSYTF.

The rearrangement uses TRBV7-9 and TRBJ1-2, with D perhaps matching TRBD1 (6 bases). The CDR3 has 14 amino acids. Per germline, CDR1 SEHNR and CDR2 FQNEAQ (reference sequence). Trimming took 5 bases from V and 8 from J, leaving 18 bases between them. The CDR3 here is CASSLTGSDTGYTF. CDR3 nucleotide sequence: TGTGCCAGCAGCCTTACAGGGTCGGATACGGGCTACACCTTC.

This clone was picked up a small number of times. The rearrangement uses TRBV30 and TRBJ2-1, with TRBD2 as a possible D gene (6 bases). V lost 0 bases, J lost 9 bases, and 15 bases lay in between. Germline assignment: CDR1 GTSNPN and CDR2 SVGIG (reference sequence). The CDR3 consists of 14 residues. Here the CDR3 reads CAWSVGPPGGEQFF. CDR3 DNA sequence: TGTGCCTGGAGTGTAGGGCCCCCCGGGGGTGAGCAGTTCTTC.

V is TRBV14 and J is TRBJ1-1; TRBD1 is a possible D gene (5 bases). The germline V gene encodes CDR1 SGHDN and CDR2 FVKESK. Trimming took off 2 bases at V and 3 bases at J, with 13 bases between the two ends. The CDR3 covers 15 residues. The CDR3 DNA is TGTGCCAGCAGCCAACCCCTGGGGCTCCACACTGAAGCTTTCTTT. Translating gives CASSQPLGLHTEAFF. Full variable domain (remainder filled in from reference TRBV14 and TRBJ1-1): EAGVTQFPSHSVIEKGQTVTLRCDPISGHDNLYWYRRVMGKEIKFLLHFVKESKQDESGMPNNRFLAERTGGTYSTLKVQPAELEDSGVYFCASSQPLGLHTEAFFGQGTRLTVV.

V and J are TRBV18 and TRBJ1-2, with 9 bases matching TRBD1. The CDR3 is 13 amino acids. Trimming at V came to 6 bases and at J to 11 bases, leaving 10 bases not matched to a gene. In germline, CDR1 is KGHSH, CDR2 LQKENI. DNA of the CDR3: TGTGCCAGCTCGGGACAGGGCAGGGGCCTATACACCTTC. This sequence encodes CASSGQGRGLYTF.

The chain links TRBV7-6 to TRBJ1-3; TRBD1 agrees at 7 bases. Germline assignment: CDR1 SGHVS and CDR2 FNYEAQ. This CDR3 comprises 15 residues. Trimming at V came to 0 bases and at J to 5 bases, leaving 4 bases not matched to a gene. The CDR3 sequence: CASSLAGGGRNTIYF. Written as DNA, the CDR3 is TGTGCCAGCAGCTTAGCAGGGGGCGGGCGAAACACCATATATTTT.

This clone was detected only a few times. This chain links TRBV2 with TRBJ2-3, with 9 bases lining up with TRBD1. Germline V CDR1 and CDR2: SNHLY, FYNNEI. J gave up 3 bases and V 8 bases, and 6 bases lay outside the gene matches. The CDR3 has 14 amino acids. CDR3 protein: CASARDRDTDTQYF. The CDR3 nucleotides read TGTGCCAGCGCTAGGGACAGGGATACAGATACGCAGTATTTT. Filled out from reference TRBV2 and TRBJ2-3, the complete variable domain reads EPEVTQTPSHQVTQMGQEVILRCVPISNHLYFYWYRQILGQKVEFLVSFYNNEISEKSEIFDDQFSVERPDGSNFTLKIRSTKLEDSAMYFCASARDRDTDTQYFGPGTRLTVL.